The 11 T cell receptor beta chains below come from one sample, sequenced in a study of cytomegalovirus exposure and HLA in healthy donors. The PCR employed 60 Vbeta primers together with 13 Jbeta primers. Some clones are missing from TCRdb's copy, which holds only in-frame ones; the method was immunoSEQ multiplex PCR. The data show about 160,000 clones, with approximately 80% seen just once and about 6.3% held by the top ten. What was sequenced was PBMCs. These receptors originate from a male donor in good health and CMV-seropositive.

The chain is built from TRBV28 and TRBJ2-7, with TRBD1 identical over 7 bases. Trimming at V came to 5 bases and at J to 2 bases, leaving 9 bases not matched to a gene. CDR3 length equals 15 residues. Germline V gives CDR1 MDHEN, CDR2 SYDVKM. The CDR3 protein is CASSTIRDRPYEQYF. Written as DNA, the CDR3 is TGTGCCAGCAGTACTATCCGGGACAGACCCTACGAGCAGTACTTC.

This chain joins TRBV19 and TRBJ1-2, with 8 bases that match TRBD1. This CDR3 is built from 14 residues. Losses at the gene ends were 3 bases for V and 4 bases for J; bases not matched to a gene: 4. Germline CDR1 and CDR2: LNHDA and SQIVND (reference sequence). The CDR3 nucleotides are TGTGCCAGTAGTATTCTGGGACAGGCCTATGGCTACACCTTC. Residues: CASSILGQAYGYTF.

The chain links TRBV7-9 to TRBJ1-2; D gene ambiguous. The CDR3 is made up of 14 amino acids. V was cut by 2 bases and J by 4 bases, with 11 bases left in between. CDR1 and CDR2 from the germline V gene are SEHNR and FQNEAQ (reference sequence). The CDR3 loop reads CASSLSVASYGYTF. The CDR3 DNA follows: TGTGCCAGCAGCTTATCGGTTGCCTCCTATGGCTACACCTTC.

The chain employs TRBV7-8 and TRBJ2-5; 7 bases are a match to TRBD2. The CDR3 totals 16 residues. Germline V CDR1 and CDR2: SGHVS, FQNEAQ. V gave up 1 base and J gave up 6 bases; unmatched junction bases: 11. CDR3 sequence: CASSLERVGTKKTQYF. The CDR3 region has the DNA TGTGCCAGCAGCTTAGAAAGGGTCGGGACTAAAAAGACCCAGTACTTC.

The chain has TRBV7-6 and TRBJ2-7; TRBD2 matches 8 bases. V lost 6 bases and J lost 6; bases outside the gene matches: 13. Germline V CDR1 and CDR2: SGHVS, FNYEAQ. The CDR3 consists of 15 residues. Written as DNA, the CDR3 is TGTGCCAGCAGTAAACCCGGCTTCCGGGGGGGCGAGCAGTACTTC. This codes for CASSKPGFRGGEQYF.

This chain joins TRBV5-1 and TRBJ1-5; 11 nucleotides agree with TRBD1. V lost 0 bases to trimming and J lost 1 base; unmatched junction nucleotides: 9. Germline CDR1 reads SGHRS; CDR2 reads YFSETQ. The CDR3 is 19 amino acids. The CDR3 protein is CASSLVRTGGEGSNQPQHF. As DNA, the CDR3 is TGCGCCAGCAGCTTGGTCCGGACAGGGGGCGAAGGGAGCAATCAGCCCCAGCATTTT.

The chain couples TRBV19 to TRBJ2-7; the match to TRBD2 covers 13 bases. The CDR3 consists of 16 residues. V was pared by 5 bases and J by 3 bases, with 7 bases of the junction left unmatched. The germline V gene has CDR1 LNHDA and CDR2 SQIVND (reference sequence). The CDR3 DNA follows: TGTGCCAGTAGTTCACTAGCGGGAGGGCGGCTCTACGAGCAGTACTTC. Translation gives CASSSLAGGRLYEQYF.

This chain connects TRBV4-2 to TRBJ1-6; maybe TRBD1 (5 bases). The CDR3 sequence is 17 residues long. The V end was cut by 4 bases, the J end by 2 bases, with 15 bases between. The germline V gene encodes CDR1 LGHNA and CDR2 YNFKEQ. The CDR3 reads CASSLEVGGTYNSPLHF. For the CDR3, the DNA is TGTGCCAGCAGCCTTGAAGTCGGGGGTACCTATAATTCACCCCTCCACTTT.

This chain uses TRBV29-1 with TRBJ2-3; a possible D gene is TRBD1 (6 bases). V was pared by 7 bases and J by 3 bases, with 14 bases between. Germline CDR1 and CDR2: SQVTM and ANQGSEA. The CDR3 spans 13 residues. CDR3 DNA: TGCAGCGGGGCAGGGGCTGTAACAGATACGCAGTATTTT. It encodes CSGAGAVTDTQYF.

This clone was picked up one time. The CDR3 nucleotides read TGTGCCAGCAGCGATACTAGCGGTAACACAGATACGCAGTATTTT. Its protein product is CASSDTSGNTDTQYF. This chain connects TRBV13 to TRBJ2-3, with 8 bases fitting TRBD2. The CDR3 spans 15 residues. Losses at the gene ends were 5 bases for V and 2 bases for J; bases not matched to a gene: 6. Germline values: CDR1 PRHDT, CDR2 FYEKMQ (reference sequence).

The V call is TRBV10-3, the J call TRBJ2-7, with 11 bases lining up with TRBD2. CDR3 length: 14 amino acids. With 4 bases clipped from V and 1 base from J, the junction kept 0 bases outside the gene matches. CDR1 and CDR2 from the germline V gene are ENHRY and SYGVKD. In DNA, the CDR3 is TGTGCCATCAGTGGGACTAGCGGGTCCTACGAGCAGTACTTC. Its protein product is CAISGTSGSYEQYF.